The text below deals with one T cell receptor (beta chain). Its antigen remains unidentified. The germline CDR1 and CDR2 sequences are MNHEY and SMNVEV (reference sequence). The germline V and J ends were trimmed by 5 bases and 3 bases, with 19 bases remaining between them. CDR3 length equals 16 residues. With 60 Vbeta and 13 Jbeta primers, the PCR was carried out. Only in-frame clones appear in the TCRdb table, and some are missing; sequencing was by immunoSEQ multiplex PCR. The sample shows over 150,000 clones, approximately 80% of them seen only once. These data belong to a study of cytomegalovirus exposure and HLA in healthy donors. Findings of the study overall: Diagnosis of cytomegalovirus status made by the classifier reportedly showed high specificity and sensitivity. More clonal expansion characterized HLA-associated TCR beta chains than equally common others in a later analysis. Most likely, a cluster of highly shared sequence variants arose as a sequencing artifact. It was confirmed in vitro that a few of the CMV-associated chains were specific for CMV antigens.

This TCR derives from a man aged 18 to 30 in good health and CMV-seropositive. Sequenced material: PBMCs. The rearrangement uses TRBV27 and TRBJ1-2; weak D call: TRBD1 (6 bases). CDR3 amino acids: CASSPGWGLGDYGYTF. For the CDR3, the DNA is TGTGCCAGCAGTCCAGGGTGGGGGCTAGGGGACTATGGCTACACCTTC.